A single T cell receptor (beta chain) is shown here with its context. The specificity of this receptor is unknown. No qualities accompany the bases; no much larger clone lies one base away. This entry belongs to a study of T cell changes during pregnancy in multiple sclerosis (dated by TCRdb to the late 2010s). In terms of the full investigation: The study looked at changes in the T cell repertoire across pregnancy in women with multiple sclerosis.

Libraries were prepared through the immunoSEQ multiplex PCR assay. The immuneACCESS repertoire file appears here via TCRdb, limited to in-frame rearrangements. These files lack a portion of the clones; in checked studies, under half of the deficit traces to unresolved V genes, and the cause of the others is not known. This sample is represented by under 80,000 clones; 88% of them were singletons. The leading ten clones occupy under 2% of the sample. The sequence was obtained from a female donor with multiple sclerosis, enrolled in a pregnancy study. The input for sequencing was peripheral blood, taken in the first trimester of pregnancy.

In nucleotides, the sequence is TGTGCCAGCAGCTTGGGGCCCACCCCCTATGGCTACACCTTC. This encodes CASSLGPTPYGYTF. Rearrangement joined TRBV5-6 to TRBJ1-2; too little of a D gene remains to name it. Deletion took 0 bases off V and 4 bases off J, with a span of 10 bases between the germline ends. There are 14 amino acids in the CDR3, from cysteine to phenylalanine inclusive. Only CDR3 DNA is held: 42 bases, read in frame from base 1. CDR1 and CDR2 (SGHDT, YYEEEE) derive from the germline V gene.